This T cell receptor (beta chain) emerged from a study of blood T cell repertoires in COVID-19. Study overall: Nucleic acid was either cDNA or gDNA, and it came from T cells, B-cell-depleted T cells, or PBMCs.

Repertoires were generated with immunoSEQ multiplex PCR, while TCRdb's copy carries only in-frame clones and drops some. The table includes 150,000 to 170,000 clones, around four fifths detected once. The germline CDR1 and CDR2 sequences are LGHDT and YNNKEL (reference sequence). This CDR3 contains 16 residues. A remark on this clone: The junction shows a germline mismatch at one end, possibly a read error.

The receptor's source is a woman over 75 with acute or convalescent COVID-19. The material sequenced was peripheral blood. The chain joins TRBV3-1 (or the pseudogene TRBV3-2) to TRBJ2-2; TRBD2 agrees at 7 bases. The CDR3 loop reads CAGSRTTSENTGELFF. Here the CDR3 DNA reads TGTGCCGGCAGCCGAACTACTAGCGAAAACACCGGGGAGCTGTTTTTT.